One sample yielded the 2 T cell receptor beta chains listed below, sequenced in a study of cytomegalovirus exposure and HLA in healthy donors. PCR was performed using 60 Vbeta and 13 Jbeta primers. TCRdb's table, derived via immunoSEQ multiplex PCR, lists solely in-frame clones and lacks some. The sample has some 130,000 clones, approximately 75% seen once. Source material: PBMCs. These receptors all come from a woman aged 35 to 49 in good health and CMV-seropositive.

The chain is built from TRBV27 and TRBJ2-7; D remains unclear. The CDR3 totals 14 residues. Deletions cut 2 bases from V and 0 bases from J, with 8 bases between. CDR1 is MNHEY and CDR2 is SMNVEV in the germline V gene (reference sequence). CDR3 DNA: TGTGCCAGCAGTTTAGCGGTTAGCTCCTACGAGCAGTACTTC. Translating gives CASSLAVSSYEQYF.

V and J are TRBV6-5 and TRBJ2-7; possibly TRBD1 for D (6 bases). V lost 5 bases, J lost 2 bases, and 16 bases lay in between. CDR3 length: 15 residues. Per germline, CDR1 MNHEY and CDR2 SVGAGI. The CDR3, as DNA: TGTGCCAGCAGTCACGGGACACCTGCCCCCTACGAGCAGTACTTC. It is translated as CASSHGTPAPYEQYF.